Listed below are T cell receptor beta chains from one sample, sequenced in a study of T cell responses to AZD1222 COVID-19 vaccine. Profiled with immunoSEQ multiplex PCR; TCRdb holds only in-frame clones, not every one. The sample yields about 67,000 clones, roughly 80% seen once. The sequences come from peripheral blood, collected on day 0 of AZD1222 vaccination. The receptor source for this set is an adult in good health. Each CDR3 is given with its conserved first and last residue. Each record gives: D gene, V gene, clone size, J gene, CDR3 protein, CDR3 DNA. A D gene is named only where the DNA matches it firmly. Expanded clones get a size class; other rows say once, few or many, or leave the size out.

.,TRBV9,.,TRBJ1-3,CASSGGSPSTVSGNTIYF,TGTGCCAGCAGCGGAGGCAGCCCCTCGACAGTCTCTGGAAACACCATATATTTT
.,TRBV9,.,TRBJ2-5,CASSVEDLGRGQETQYF,TGTGCCAGCAGCGTAGAGGACTTGGGAAGAGGGCAGGAGACCCAGTACTTC
TRBD1,TRBV23-1,.,TRBJ1-1,CASSSRQGEAEAFF,TGCGCCAGCAGTTCCCGACAGGGAGAGGCTGAAGCTTTCTTT
.,TRBV15,.,TRBJ1-5,CATSSRRGGQPQHF,TGTGCCACCAGCAGCAGGAGGGGTGGCCAGCCCCAGCATTTT
.,TRBV4-2,.,TRBJ2-1,CASSQRLQNEQFF,TGTGCCAGCAGCCAGAGACTACAGAATGAGCAGTTCTTC
.,TRBV30,.,TRBJ1-2,CAWSVARNTGYTF,TGTGCCTGGAGTGTAGCCAGGAACACTGGCTACACCTTC
.,TRBV29-1,few,TRBJ1-2,CSVRAGSYGYTF,TGCAGCGTTAGGGCGGGTAGCTATGGCTACACCTTC
.,TRBV6-5,.,TRBJ1-5,CAVSGQGINQPQHF,TGTGCCGTCTCCGGGCAGGGGATCAATCAGCCCCAGCATTTT
TRBD1,TRBV28,.,TRBJ1-2,CASIIGGGQGTSQGYTF,TGTGCCAGCATTATCGGGGGAGGACAGGGGACCTCTCAGGGCTACACCTTC
.,TRBV7-9,.,TRBJ1-1,CASSLLNTEAFF,TGTGCCAGCAGCTTACTTAACACTGAAGCTTTCTTT
.,TRBV29-1,once,TRBJ1-2,CSVEGRDYGYTF,TGCAGCGTTGAGGGCAGGGACTATGGCTACACCTTC
.,TRBV7-9,.,TRBJ1-1,CASSSWAENTEAFF,TGTGCCAGCAGCTCGTGGGCAGAAAACACTGAAGCTTTCTTT
.,TRBV25-1,.,TRBJ2-7,CASSRQSYEQYF,TGTGCCAGCAGTCGACAGTCCTACGAGCAGTACTTC
TRBD2,TRBV10-3,.,TRBJ2-6,CAISEAGTLLSGANVLTF,TGTGCCATCAGTGAAGCGGGGACTCTGCTCTCTGGGGCCAACGTCCTGACTTTC
.,TRBV9,.,TRBJ1-6,CASSVAAGNSPLHF,TGTGCCAGCAGCGTAGCGGCAGGTAATTCACCCCTCCACTTT
TRBD2,TRBV7-8,.,TRBJ2-3,CASRTSGGDTQYF,TGTGCCAGCAGGACATCGGGGGGAGATACGCAGTATTTT
.,TRBV30,once,TRBJ1-5,CAWEASGKPLRQPQHF,TGTGCCTGGGAAGCTTCAGGGAAACCCCTCAGGCAGCCCCAGCATTTT
.,TRBV12-3/TRBV12-4,.,TRBJ1-1,CASSLGGDLEAFF,TGTGCCAGCAGTTTAGGTGGGGATTTGGAAGCTTTCTTT
.,TRBV30,.,TRBJ2-6,CAWNWGEFGVNVLTF,TGTGCCTGGAATTGGGGGGAGTTTGGGGTCAACGTCCTGACTTTC
TRBD1,TRBV6-2/TRBV6-3,.,TRBJ1-2,CASSWDRGRPGYTF,TGTGCCAGCAGTTGGGACAGGGGCCGCCCAGGCTACACCTTC
.,TRBV4-3,.,TRBJ1-2,CASSQDLVQTYGYTF,TGCGCCAGCAGCCAAGATTTGGTACAGACATATGGCTACACCTTC
.,TRBV19,.,TRBJ1-1,CASTGTRQEEAFF,TGTGCCAGTACGGGGACACGACAGGAGGAAGCTTTCTTT
.,TRBV27,.,TRBJ1-5,CASSLEGRSNQPQHF,TGTGCCAGCAGTTTAGAGGGCAGGTCCAATCAGCCCCAGCATTTT
.,TRBV7-2,.,TRBJ1-1,CASSLVGTGEAFF,TGTGCCAGCAGCTTAGTAGGGACGGGGGAAGCTTTCTTT
TRBD1,TRBV5-1,.,TRBJ1-1,CASYSDRATEAFF,TGCGCCAGTTACTCCGACAGGGCCACTGAAGCTTTCTTT
TRBD1,TRBV7-2,.,TRBJ2-2,CASRLNPGQVNTGELFF,TGTGCCAGCAGGCTAAACCCGGGACAGGTGAACACCGGGGAGCTGTTTTTT
.,TRBV7-9,.,TRBJ1-5,CASSLDRIQPQHF,TGTGCCAGCAGCTTAGACAGAATTCAGCCCCAGCATTTT
.,TRBV9,.,TRBJ1-3,CASSGRVDRGNTIYF,TGTGCCAGCAGCGGAAGGGTGGACCGTGGAAACACCATATATTTT
.,TRBV27,few,TRBJ1-5,CASSSTNQPQHF,TGTGCCAGCAGTTCGACGAATCAGCCCCAGCATTTT
.,TRBV28,.,TRBJ1-4,CASSSRSLNEKLFF,TGTGCCAGCAGCTCAAGGAGTCTTAATGAAAAACTGTTTTTT
.,TRBV7-3,once,TRBJ1-2,CASSLAPQGPGYGYTF,TGTGCCAGCAGCTTAGCGCCCCAGGGCCCGGGGTATGGCTACACCTTC
.,TRBV4-3,.,TRBJ2-1,CASSQDVDYREQFF,TGCGCCAGCAGCCAAGATGTTGACTACCGTGAGCAGTTCTTC
.,TRBV9,.,TRBJ1-2,CASSRVAGDGYTF,TGTGCCAGCAGCCGAGTGGCAGGGGACGGCTACACCTTC
.,TRBV10-3,.,TRBJ2-7,CAISAEVEQYF,TGTGCCATCAGTGCGGAAGTCGAGCAGTACTTC
TRBD1,TRBV7-9,.,TRBJ1-1,CASSLIPGQGLGDTEAFF,TGTGCCAGCAGCTTAATCCCGGGACAGGGACTGGGAGACACTGAAGCTTTCTTT
.,TRBV23-1,.,TRBJ1-1,CASSQSRRRKNTEAFF,TGCGCCAGCAGTCAATCGAGGAGACGTAAGAACACTGAAGCTTTCTTT
.,TRBV7-6,.,TRBJ1-6,CASSPRMIGYNSPLHF,TGTGCCAGCAGCCCAAGAATGATAGGGTATAATTCACCCCTCCACTTT
.,TRBV6-5,.,TRBJ1-4,CASSIKGGKLFF,TGTGCCAGCAGTATCAAGGGGGGAAAACTGTTTTTT
.,TRBV19,.,TRBJ1-5,CASIPTGRLLHQPQHF,TGTGCCAGTATTCCCACGGGCCGACTCCTCCATCAGCCCCAGCATTTT
.,TRBV4-2,.,TRBJ2-3,CASSQQPGVSTDTQYF,TGTGCCAGCAGCCAACAACCAGGGGTGAGCACAGATACGCAGTATTTT
.,TRBV19,.,TRBJ2-7,CASKGWDRSDEQYF,TGTGCCAGTAAGGGGTGGGATAGGAGCGACGAGCAGTACTTC
.,TRBV5-8,.,TRBJ2-7,CASSSTYPGGQYF,TGTGCCAGCAGCTCGACCTACCCCGGGGGGCAGTACTTC
.,TRBV2,.,TRBJ1-1,CASSLHLNTEAFF,TGTGCCAGCAGTCTACACCTGAACACTGAAGCTTTCTTT
.,TRBV19,.,TRBJ1-5,CASSLGGIVQPQHF,TGTGCCAGTAGTCTGGGGGGGATTGTTCAGCCCCAGCATTTT
.,TRBV19,.,TRBJ2-5,CASGGEKNTQYF,TGTGCCAGTGGAGGGGAGAAGAACACCCAGTACTTC
TRBD2,TRBV5-1,.,TRBJ2-3,CASSTTSGGADTQYF,TGCGCCAGCAGCACGACTAGCGGGGGGGCAGATACGCAGTATTTT
.,TRBV19,.,TRBJ1-4,CASSIPGTPEKLFF,TGTGCCAGTAGTATCCCCGGGACACCAGAAAAACTGTTTTTT
.,TRBV3-1/TRBV3-2,.,TRBJ2-1,CASSQPGRNEQFF,TGTGCCAGCAGCCAACCCGGGCGGAATGAGCAGTTCTTC
.,TRBV7-8,.,TRBJ1-2,CASSLAVTGYYGYTF,TGTGCCAGCAGCTTGGCCGTAACAGGGTATTATGGCTACACCTTC
.,TRBV24-1,.,TRBJ2-1,CATSEALGFLNHGEQFF,TGTGCCACCAGTGAGGCCCTCGGCTTTTTAAATCATGGTGAGCAGTTCTTC
.,TRBV7-2,.,TRBJ2-4,CASSQTMALNIQYF,TGTGCCAGCAGCCAGACTATGGCCTTAAACATTCAGTACTTC
TRBD1,TRBV28,.,TRBJ1-2,CASSSFTDRLYGYTF,TGTGCCAGCAGTTCCTTCACGGACAGGCTTTATGGCTACACCTTC
.,TRBV5-1,.,TRBJ2-5,CASNPGYVQETQYF,TGCGCCAGCAACCCAGGATACGTCCAAGAGACCCAGTACTTC
.,TRBV19,.,TRBJ1-5,CASNYDSNQPQHF,TGTGCCAGTAACTACGACAGCAATCAGCCCCAGCATTTT
.,TRBV7-8,.,TRBJ1-3,CASRSSGNTIYF,TGTGCCAGCAGGTCATCTGGAAACACCATATATTTT
.,TRBV28,.,TRBJ1-2,CASSFGTPFGGYTF,TGTGCCAGCAGTTTCGGGACACCTTTCGGTGGCTACACCTTC
.,TRBV7-9,.,TRBJ1-5,CASSLGDDNQPQHF,TGTGCCAGCAGCCTGGGGGATGATAATCAGCCCCAGCATTTT
.,TRBV19,.,TRBJ2-1,CASSTGGSYNEQFF,TGTGCCAGTAGTACAGGCGGTTCCTACAATGAGCAGTTCTTC
.,TRBV7-9,.,TRBJ1-1,CALGSEAFF,TGTGCCCTCGGGAGTGAAGCTTTCTTT
.,TRBV7-9,once,TRBJ1-5,CASSLVGNQPQHF,TGTGCCAGCAGCTTAGTAGGGAATCAGCCCCAGCATTTT